This T cell receptor beta chain emerged from a study of cytomegalovirus exposure and HLA in healthy donors. Regarding this clone: Its antigen is still unknown.

Vbeta (60) and Jbeta (13) primers were used in the PCR. Repertoires were generated with immunoSEQ multiplex PCR, while TCRdb's copy carries only in-frame clones and drops some. This table holds 110,000 to 150,000 clones, roughly 80% found once. Whole-study findings and limits: Most TCR sequences proved rare, with some public TCRs found in many donors.

The donors gave bone marrow, and they were healthy. The CDR3 is 13 amino acids. The V gene lost 2 bases and the J gene lost 1 base, with 4 bases spanning the gap. CDR1 and CDR2 from the germline V gene are SGHRS and YFSETQ. The clonotype comes from a woman between 35 and 50 years old in good health and CMV-seropositive. V and J are TRBV5-1 and TRBJ1-3; D remains unclear. The sequencing input was PBMCs. CDR3 protein: CASSFQSGNTIYF. The CDR3 DNA sequence: TGCGCCAGCAGCTTTCAATCTGGAAACACCATATATTTT.